A selection of T cell receptor beta chains follows, all from one sample in a study of T-cell memory formation after mild COVID-19. TCRdb re-called the 5' RACE reads through MiXCR, storing one row per CDR3 protein. The table lists nearly 250,000 distinct CDR3 sequences, about 16% of them singletons. The sample was PBMCs or a T cell subset sorted from them (not recorded which). These receptors all come from an adult woman who had mild COVID-19 (a few samples of this study predate the infection). Cell type and time point are not known. Each CDR3 is given with its conserved first and last residue. The D gene is left open where the match is weak. Part of the rows lack a size; the others show once, few, many or a class for expanded clones.

CDR3aa: CASSQDQGGRTEAFF
CDR3nt: TGCGCCAGCAGCCAAGATCAGGGGGGGCGAACTGAAGCTTTCTTT
v_gene: TRBV4-1
abundance: few
d_gene: TRBD1
j_gene: TRBJ1-1

CDR3aa: CASSLGGMNTEAFF
CDR3nt: TGCGCCAGCAGCTTGGGGGGCATGAACACTGAAGCTTTCTTT
v_gene: TRBV5-1
abundance: many
d_gene: .
j_gene: TRBJ1-1

CDR3aa: CASSGGPADTQYF
CDR3nt: TGTGCCAGCAGTGGAGGGCCCGCAGATACGCAGTATTTT
v_gene: TRBV6-1
abundance: few
d_gene: .
j_gene: TRBJ2-3

CDR3aa: CASSPDRGDEQFF
CDR3nt: TGTGCCAGCAGCCCGGACAGGGGGGATGAGCAGTTCTTC
v_gene: TRBV7-3
abundance: few
d_gene: TRBD1
j_gene: TRBJ2-1

CDR3aa: CASRWGLAGGTRGETQYF
CDR3nt: TGTGCCAGCAGATGGGGACTAGCGGGGGGAACCCGTGGGGAGACCCAGTACTTC
v_gene: TRBV5-5
abundance: .
d_gene: TRBD2
j_gene: TRBJ2-5

CDR3aa: CASSLDVREKLFF
CDR3nt: TGTGCCAGCAGCTTAGATGTTCGAGAAAAACTGTTTTTT
v_gene: TRBV7-6
abundance: few
d_gene: .
j_gene: TRBJ1-4

CDR3aa: CASSSTGGSGTDTQYF
CDR3nt: TGTGCCAGCAGCTCCACGGGAGGGTCGGGCACAGATACGCAGTATTTT
v_gene: TRBV7-3
abundance: few
d_gene: TRBD2
j_gene: TRBJ2-3

CDR3aa: CASQQTGGENQPQHF
CDR3nt: TGTGCCAGCCAACAAACAGGGGGTGAGAATCAGCCCCAGCATTTT
v_gene: TRBV25-1
abundance: few
d_gene: TRBD1
j_gene: TRBJ1-5

CDR3aa: CASSHEYTGELFF
CDR3nt: TGTGCCAGCAGTCACGAATACACCGGGGAGCTGTTTTTT
v_gene: TRBV6-2/TRBV6-3
abundance: few
d_gene: .
j_gene: TRBJ2-2

CDR3aa: CASSPDSGTGELFF
CDR3nt: TGTGCCAGCAGCCCGGACTCGGGGACCGGGGAGCTGTTTTTT
v_gene: TRBV7-9
abundance: .
d_gene: .
j_gene: TRBJ2-2

CDR3aa: CASSNRGLGRTEAFF
CDR3nt: TGTGCCAGTAGTAACAGGGGGCTGGGTCGGACTGAAGCTTTCTTT
v_gene: TRBV19
abundance: .
d_gene: TRBD1
j_gene: TRBJ1-1

CDR3aa: CASSSNRGDGYTF
CDR3nt: TGTGCCAGCAGCTCGAACAGGGGGGATGGCTACACCTTC
v_gene: TRBV7-2
abundance: few
d_gene: TRBD1
j_gene: TRBJ1-2

CDR3aa: CASSEGGIDREPYNEQFF
CDR3nt: TGCGCCAGCAGCGAAGGGGGGATCGACAGGGAACCCTACAATGAGCAGTTCTTC
v_gene: TRBV5-1
abundance: few
d_gene: .
j_gene: TRBJ2-1

CDR3aa: CSAQRGTGGLSAEAFF
CDR3nt: TGCAGTGCTCAACGGGGGACAGGGGGCCTGAGCGCTGAAGCTTTCTTT
v_gene: TRBV20-1
abundance: .
d_gene: TRBD1
j_gene: TRBJ1-1

CDR3aa: CSAPSVAGATDTQYF
CDR3nt: TGCAGTGCCCCATCGGTAGCGGGAGCCACAGATACGCAGTATTTT
v_gene: TRBV20-1
abundance: few
d_gene: TRBD2
j_gene: TRBJ2-3

CDR3aa: CASSSTPGLAGFEQFF
CDR3nt: TGCGCCAGCAGCTCCACCCCGGGACTAGCGGGGTTTGAGCAGTTCTTC
v_gene: TRBV5-1
abundance: many
d_gene: TRBD2
j_gene: TRBJ2-1

CDR3aa: CASSPRRVNTEAFF
CDR3nt: TGTGCCAGCAGCCCCCGACGGGTGAACACTGAAGCTTTCTTT
v_gene: TRBV7-2
abundance: many
d_gene: .
j_gene: TRBJ1-1

CDR3aa: CASSIKREWVDTQYF
CDR3nt: TGTGCCAGTAGTATCAAGCGGGAGTGGGTAGATACGCAGTATTTT
v_gene: TRBV19
abundance: few
d_gene: TRBD2
j_gene: TRBJ2-3

CDR3aa: CASSWRPGDGKPPNEKLFF
CDR3nt: TGTGCCAGCAGTTGGCGCCCCGGGGACGGAAAACCCCCGAATGAAAAACTGTTTTTT
v_gene: TRBV27
abundance: few
d_gene: .
j_gene: TRBJ1-4

CDR3aa: CASSPRTGMFSGANVLTF
CDR3nt: TGCGCCAGCAGCCCCCGGACAGGCATGTTCTCTGGGGCCAACGTCCTGACTTTC
v_gene: TRBV5-1
abundance: few
d_gene: TRBD1
j_gene: TRBJ2-6

CDR3aa: CASSATGGGHTEAFF
CDR3nt: TGTGCCAGCAGCGCAACAGGGGGCGGGCACACTGAAGCTTTCTTT
v_gene: TRBV7-3
abundance: .
d_gene: TRBD1
j_gene: TRBJ1-1

CDR3aa: CASSQVTYTGELFF
CDR3nt: TGTGCCAGCAGCCAAGTGACCTACACCGGGGAGCTGTTTTTT
v_gene: TRBV3-1
abundance: few
d_gene: .
j_gene: TRBJ2-2

CDR3aa: CASSTGQGANEQFF
CDR3nt: TGCGCCAGCAGCACGGGACAGGGGGCGAATGAGCAGTTCTTC
v_gene: TRBV5-1
abundance: few
d_gene: TRBD1
j_gene: TRBJ2-1